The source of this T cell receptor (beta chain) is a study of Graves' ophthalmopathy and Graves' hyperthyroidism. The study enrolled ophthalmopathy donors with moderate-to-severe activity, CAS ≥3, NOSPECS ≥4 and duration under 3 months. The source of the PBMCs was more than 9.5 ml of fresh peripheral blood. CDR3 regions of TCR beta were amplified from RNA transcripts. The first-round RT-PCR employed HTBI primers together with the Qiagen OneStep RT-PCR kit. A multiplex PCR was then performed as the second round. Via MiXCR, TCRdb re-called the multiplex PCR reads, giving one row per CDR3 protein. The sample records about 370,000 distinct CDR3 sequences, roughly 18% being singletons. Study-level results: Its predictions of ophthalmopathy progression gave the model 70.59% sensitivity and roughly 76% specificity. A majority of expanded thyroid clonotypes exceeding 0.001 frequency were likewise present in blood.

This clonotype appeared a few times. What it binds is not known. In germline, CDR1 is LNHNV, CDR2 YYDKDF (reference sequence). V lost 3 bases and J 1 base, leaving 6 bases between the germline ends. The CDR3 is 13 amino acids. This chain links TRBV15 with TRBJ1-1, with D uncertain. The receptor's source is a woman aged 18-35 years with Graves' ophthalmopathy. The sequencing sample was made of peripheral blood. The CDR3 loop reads CATSRRANTEAFF. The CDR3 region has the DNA TGTGCCACCAGCAGGAGGGCGAACACTGAAGCTTTCTTT. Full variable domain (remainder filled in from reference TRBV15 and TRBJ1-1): DAMVIQNPRYQVTQFGKPVTLSCSQTLNHNVMYWYQQKSSQAPKLLFHYYDKDFNNEADTPDNFQSRRPNTSFCFLDIRSPGLGDTAMYLCATSRRANTEAFFGQGTRLTVV.